The source of this T cell receptor (beta chain) is a study of T cell responses to AZD1222 COVID-19 vaccine. Study outcomes and limitations: Reportedly, close to half of spike-specific TCRs are directed against unmutated variant regions. Dominant CD4 TCR responses targeted spike regions 160-218 and 743-854. A mostly white British donor set with more females was recruited, and clonal diversity was possibly underestimated.

A word on this clone: Its antigen is not identified.

Sequencing was performed with immunoSEQ multiplex PCR; in TCRdb, only in-frame clones are kept and a portion is missing. In the table there are about 130,000 clones, roughly 90% of which are singletons. Second doses that came at about 4 or about 12 weeks were put together. V lost 3 bases to trimming and J lost 8 bases, with 16 bases between them. This CDR3 has 14 residues. Germline V gene lookup returns CDR1 MNHEY and CDR2 SMNVEV (reference sequence). The V call is TRBV27, the J call TRBJ1-2, with D uncertain. This clonotype was sampled from an adult who received the AZD1222 COVID-19 vaccine. The starting material was peripheral blood, obtained 28 days after the second AZD1222 dose. In DNA form, the CDR3 reads TGTGCCAGCAGTTTTCGAGGGTTTGAAAACGGCTACACCTTC. Protein: CASSFRGFENGYTF.